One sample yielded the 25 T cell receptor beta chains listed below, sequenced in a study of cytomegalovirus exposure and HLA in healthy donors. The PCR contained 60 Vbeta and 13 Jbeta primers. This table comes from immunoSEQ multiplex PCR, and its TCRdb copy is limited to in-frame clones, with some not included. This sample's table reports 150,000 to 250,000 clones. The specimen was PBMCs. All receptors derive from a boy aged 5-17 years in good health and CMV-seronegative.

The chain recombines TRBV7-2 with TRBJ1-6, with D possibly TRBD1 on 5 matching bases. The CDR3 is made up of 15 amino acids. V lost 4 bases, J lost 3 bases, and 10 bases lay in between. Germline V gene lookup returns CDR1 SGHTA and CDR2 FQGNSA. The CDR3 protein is CASSYRGDYNSPLHF. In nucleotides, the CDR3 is TGTGCCAGCAGCTATCGGGGGGACTATAATTCACCCCTCCACTTT.

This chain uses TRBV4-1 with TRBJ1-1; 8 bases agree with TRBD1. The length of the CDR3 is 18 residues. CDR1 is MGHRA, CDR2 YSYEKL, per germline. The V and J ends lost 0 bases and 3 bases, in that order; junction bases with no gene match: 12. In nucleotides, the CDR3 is TGCGCCAGCAGCCAAGATCGGAACCCAGGGGGCCCGGACACTGAAGCTTTCTTT. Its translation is CASSQDRNPGGPDTEAFF.

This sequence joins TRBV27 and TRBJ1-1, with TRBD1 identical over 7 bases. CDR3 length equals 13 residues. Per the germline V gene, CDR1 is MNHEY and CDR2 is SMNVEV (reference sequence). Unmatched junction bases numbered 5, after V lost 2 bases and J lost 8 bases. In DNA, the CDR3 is TGTGCCAGCAGTTTAACCGTGACAGGGGAAGCTTTCTTT. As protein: CASSLTVTGEAFF.

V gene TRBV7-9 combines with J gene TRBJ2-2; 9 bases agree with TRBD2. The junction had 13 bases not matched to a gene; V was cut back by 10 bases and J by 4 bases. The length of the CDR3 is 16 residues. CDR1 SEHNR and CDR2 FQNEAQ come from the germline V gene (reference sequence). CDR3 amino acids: CATPSGTSYSTGELFF. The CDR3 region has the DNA TGTGCCACTCCCTCCGGGACTAGCTATTCCACCGGGGAGCTGTTTTTT.

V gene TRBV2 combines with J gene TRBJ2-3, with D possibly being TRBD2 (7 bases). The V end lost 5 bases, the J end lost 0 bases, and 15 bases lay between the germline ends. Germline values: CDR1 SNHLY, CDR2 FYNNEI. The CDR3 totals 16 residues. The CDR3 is CASSPRRGPSTDTQYF. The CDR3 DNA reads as TGTGCCAGCAGTCCCCGGCGGGGGCCAAGCACAGATACGCAGTATTTT.

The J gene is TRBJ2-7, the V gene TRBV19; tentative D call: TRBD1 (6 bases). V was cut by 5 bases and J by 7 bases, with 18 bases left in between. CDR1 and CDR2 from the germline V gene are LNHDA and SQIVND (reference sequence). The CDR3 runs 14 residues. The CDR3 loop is CASSAWGLDREQYF. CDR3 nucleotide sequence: TGTGCCAGTAGTGCCTGGGGGCTAGACAGGGAGCAGTACTTC.

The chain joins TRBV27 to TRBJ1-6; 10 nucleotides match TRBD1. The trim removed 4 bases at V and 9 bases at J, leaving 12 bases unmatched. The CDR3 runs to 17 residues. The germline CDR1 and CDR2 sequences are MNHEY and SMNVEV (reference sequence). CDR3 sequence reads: CASSSPSRDRGGSPLHF. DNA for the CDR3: TGTGCCAGCAGTTCCCCGTCCCGGGACAGGGGCGGTTCACCCCTCCACTTT.

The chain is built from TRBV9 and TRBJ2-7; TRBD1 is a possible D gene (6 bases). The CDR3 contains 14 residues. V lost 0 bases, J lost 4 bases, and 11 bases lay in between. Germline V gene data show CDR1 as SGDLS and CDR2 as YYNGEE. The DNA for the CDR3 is TGTGCCAGCAGCGTAGCCCATCAGGGGTACGAGCAGTACTTC. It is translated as CASSVAHQGYEQYF.

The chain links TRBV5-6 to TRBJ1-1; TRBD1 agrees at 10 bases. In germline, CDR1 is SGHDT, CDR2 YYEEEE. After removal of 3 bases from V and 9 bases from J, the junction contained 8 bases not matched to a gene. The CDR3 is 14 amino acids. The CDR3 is CASSSGTGVYKAFF. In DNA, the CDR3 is TGTGCCAGCAGCTCCGGGACAGGGGTTTATAAAGCTTTCTTT.

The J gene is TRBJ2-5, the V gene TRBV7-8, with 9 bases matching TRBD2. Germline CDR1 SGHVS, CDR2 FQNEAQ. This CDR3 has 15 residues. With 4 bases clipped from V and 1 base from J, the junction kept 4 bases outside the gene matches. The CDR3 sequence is CASSSREGSQETQYF. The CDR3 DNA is TGTGCCAGCAGCTCGCGGGAGGGAAGCCAAGAGACCCAGTACTTC. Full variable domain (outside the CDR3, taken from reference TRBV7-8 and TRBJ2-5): GAGVSQSPRYKVAKRGQDVALRCDPISGHVSLFWYQQALGQGPEFLTYFQNEAQLDKSGLPSDRFFAERPEGSVSTLKIQRTQQEDSAVYLCASSSREGSQETQYFGPGTRLLVL.

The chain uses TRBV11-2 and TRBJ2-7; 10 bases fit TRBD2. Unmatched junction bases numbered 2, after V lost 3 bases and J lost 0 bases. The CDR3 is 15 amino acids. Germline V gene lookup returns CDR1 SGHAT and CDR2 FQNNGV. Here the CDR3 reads CASSFTSGASYEQYF. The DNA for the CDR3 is TGTGCCAGCAGCTTCACTAGCGGGGCCTCCTACGAGCAGTACTTC.

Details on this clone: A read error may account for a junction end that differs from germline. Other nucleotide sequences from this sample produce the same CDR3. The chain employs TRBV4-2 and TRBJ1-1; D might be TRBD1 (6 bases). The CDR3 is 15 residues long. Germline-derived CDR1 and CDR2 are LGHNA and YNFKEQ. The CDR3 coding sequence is TGTGCCAGCAGCCAACGGGGGGCAGGGAACACTGAGGCTTTCTTT. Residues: CASSQRGAGNTEAFF.

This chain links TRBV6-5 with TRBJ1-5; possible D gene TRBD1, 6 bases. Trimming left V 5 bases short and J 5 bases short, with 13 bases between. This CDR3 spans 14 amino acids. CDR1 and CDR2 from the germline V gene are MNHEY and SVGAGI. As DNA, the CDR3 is TGTGCCAGCAGTCTGACAGGTTTATATCAGCCCCAGCATTTT. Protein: CASSLTGLYQPQHF.

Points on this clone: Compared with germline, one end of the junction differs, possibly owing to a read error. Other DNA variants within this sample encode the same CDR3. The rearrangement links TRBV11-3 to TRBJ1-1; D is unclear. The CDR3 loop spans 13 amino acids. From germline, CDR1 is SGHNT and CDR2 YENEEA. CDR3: CASSLNIGTEAFF. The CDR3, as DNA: TGCGCCAGCAGCTTAAATATCGGCACTGAAGCTTTCTTT.

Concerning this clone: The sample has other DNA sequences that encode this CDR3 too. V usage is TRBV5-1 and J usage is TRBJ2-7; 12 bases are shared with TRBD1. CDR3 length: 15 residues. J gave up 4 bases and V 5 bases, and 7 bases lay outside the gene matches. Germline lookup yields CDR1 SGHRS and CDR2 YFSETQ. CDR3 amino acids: CASRSLGQGAYEQYF. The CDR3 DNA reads TGCGCCAGCAGGAGTCTGGGACAGGGGGCGTACGAGCAGTACTTC.

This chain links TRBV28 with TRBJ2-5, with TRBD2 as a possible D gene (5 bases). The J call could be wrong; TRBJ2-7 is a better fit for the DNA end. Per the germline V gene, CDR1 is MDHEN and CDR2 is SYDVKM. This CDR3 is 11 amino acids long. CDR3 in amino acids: CASTGLYEQYF. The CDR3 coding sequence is TGTGCCAGCACAGGACTTTACGAGCAGTACTTC.

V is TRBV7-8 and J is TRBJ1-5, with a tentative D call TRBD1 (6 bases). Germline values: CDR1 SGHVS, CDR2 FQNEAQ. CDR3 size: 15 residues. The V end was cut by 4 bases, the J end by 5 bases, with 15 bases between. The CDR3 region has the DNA TGTGCCAGCAGCTCTTCACAGGGACCCGATCAGCCCCAGCATTTT. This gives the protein CASSSSQGPDQPQHF. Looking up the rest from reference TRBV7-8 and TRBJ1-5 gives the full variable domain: GAGVSQSPRYKVAKRGQDVALRCDPISGHVSLFWYQQALGQGPEFLTYFQNEAQLDKSGLPSDRFFAERPEGSVSTLKIQRTQQEDSAVYLCASSSSQGPDQPQHFGDGTRLSIL.

The CDR3 sequence: CSASSEAFF. CDR3 sequence (DNA): TGCAGTGCTAGTTCAGAAGCTTTCTTT. This chain joins TRBV20-1 and TRBJ1-1; D unresolved. The CDR3 has 9 residues. V shed 3 bases and J shed 8 bases, with 4 bases lying between them. Germline CDR1 DFQATT, CDR2 SNEGSKA (reference sequence).

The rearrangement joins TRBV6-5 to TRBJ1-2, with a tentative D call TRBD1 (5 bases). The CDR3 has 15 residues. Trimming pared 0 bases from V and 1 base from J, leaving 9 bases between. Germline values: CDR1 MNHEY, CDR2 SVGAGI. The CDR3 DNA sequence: TGTGCCAGCAGTTACTCGCAGGGACTTAACTATGGCTACACCTTC. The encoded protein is CASSYSQGLNYGYTF.

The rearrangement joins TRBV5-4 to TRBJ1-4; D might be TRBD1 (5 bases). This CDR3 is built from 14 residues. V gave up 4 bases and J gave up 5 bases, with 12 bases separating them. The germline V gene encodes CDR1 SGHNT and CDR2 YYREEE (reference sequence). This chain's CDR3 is CASSPGGGNEKLFF. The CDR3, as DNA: TGTGCCAGCAGCCCCGGGGGAGGGAATGAAAAACTGTTTTTT.

CDR3 nucleotides: TGTGCCAGCAGCTTAGACAGGAACCTATATGGCTACACCTTC. Translation: CASSLDRNLYGYTF. The V gene is TRBV7-9, the J gene TRBJ1-2; D is possibly TRBD1 (5 bases). Trimming shortened V by 1 base and J by 5 bases, and 11 bases separated the two germline ends. Germline V gives CDR1 SEHNR, CDR2 FQNEAQ (reference sequence). CDR3 length: 14 residues.

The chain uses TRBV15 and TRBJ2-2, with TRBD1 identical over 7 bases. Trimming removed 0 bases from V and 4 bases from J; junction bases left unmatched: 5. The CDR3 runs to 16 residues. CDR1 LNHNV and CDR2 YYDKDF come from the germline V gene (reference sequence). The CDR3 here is CATSREAGDSTGELFF. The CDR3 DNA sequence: TGTGCCACCAGCAGAGAAGCTGGGGACAGCACCGGGGAGCTGTTTTTT.

CDR3 amino acids: CASTLQTGDYGYTF. CDR3 nucleotide sequence: TGTGCCAGTACGCTGCAGACAGGGGACTATGGCTACACCTTC. V gene TRBV19 combines with J gene TRBJ1-2, with 8 bases matching TRBD1. The CDR3 spans 14 residues. Trimming cost V 7 bases and J 3 bases; bases outside gene matches: 7. CDR1 and CDR2 from the germline V gene are LNHDA and SQIVND (reference sequence).

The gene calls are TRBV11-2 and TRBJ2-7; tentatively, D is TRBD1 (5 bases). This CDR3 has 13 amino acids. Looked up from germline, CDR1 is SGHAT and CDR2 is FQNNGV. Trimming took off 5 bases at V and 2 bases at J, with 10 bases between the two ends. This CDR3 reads CASSTTDTYEQYF. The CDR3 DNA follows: TGTGCCAGCAGCACGACGGACACCTACGAGCAGTACTTC.

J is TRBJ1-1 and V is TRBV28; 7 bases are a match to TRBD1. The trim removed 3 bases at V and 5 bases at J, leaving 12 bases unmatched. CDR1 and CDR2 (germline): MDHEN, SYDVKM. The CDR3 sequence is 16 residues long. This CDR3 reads CASSLGQGVVLTEAFF. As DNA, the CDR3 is TGTGCCAGCAGTTTGGGCCAGGGGGTCGTGCTAACTGAAGCTTTCTTT.